The 15 T cell receptor beta chains in this list originate from one sample, sequenced in a study of molecular identifiers for immune sequencing clone quantification. A single record per CDR3 protein comes from TCRdb applying MiXCR to the PCR reads. The data contain more than 550,000 distinct CDR3 sequences, about 25% of them singletons. Input material: naive CD8+ T cells from blood, with Jurkat cell RNA spiked in. Stated subset: FACS-sorted CD8+CD4-CCR7+CD45RA+ naive T cells. The receptors were gathered from a human donor in good health. Some libraries in this study had Jurkat cell RNA spiked in.

Worth noting for this clonotype: A much larger clone differs by one base, so this may be a read error. This chain uses TRBV23-1 with TRBJ1-4; 8 bases map to TRBD1. TRBV23-1 is an open reading frame, and its role is uncertain. The CDR3 has 14 amino acids. DNA for the CDR3: TGCGCCAGCAATAACAGGGGGGTTAATGAAATACTGTTTTTT. Amino acids: CASNNRGVNEILFF.

Of note for this clonotype: A single base separates this from a much larger clone, so it may be a read error. The chain recombines TRBV9 with TRBJ1-1; possible D gene TRBD1, 5 bases. V gave up 4 bases and J gave up 5 bases, with 15 bases separating them. Germline loops: CDR1 SGDLS, CDR2 YYNGEE. The CDR3 covers 14 residues. The chain's CDR3 is CASSSEGRVTEAFF. The CDR3 region has the DNA TGTGCCAGCAGCTCGGAGGGCAGGGTGACTGAAGCTTTCTTT.

Comments on this clonotype: The junction and the germline gene differ at one end; a read error may be behind it. V and J are TRBV9 and TRBJ2-7; D gene uncertain. Per the germline V gene, CDR1 is SGDLS and CDR2 is YYNGEE. The CDR3 extends over 15 amino acids. CDR3 protein: CANSLGTNLSYKQYF. In DNA form, the CDR3 reads TGTGCCAACAGCCTCGGAACAAACCTCTCCTACAAACAATACTTC.

A note on this clonotype: It may be a read error: a sequence one base away is much more abundant. CDR3 sequence (DNA): TGCATCGTTGAACAGGCTTTTCCCTATGGCTACACCTTC. This sequence encodes CIVEQAFPYGYTF. The chain links TRBV29-1 to TRBJ1-2, with D possibly being TRBD1 (5 bases). The CDR3 consists of 13 residues. CDR1 is SQVTM, CDR2 ANQGSEA, per germline.

In the case of this clonotype: Since no conserved phenylalanine or tryptophan closes the CDR3, a read error is the likely cause. No DNA is shown, since the ends of the CDR3 on it are uncertain; the CDR3 is the one TCRdb lists. The gene calls are TRBV12-1 and TRBJ2-7; the table's D call of TRBD1 was not tested on the DNA. TRBV12-1 is shown as a pseudogene. The CDR3 length is 17 residues, termini included. The CDR3 region is CASSFPLCPGGLYEQYL.

This clonotype was observed many times. The chain is built from TRBV29-1 and TRBJ1-2, with D maybe TRBD1 (6 bases). Germline V lookup: CDR1 SQVTM, CDR2 ANQGSEA. The V end lost 4 bases, the J end lost 1 base, and 10 bases lay between the germline ends. CDR3 length equals 13 residues. The CDR3 protein is CSVVPGDNYGYTF. In DNA form, the CDR3 reads TGCAGCGTTGTTCCAGGGGATAACTATGGCTACACCTTC.

As to this clonotype: The junction departs from the called germline gene at one end, perhaps through a read error. The V and J genes are TRBV12-3 or TRBV12-4 and TRBJ1-1; 7 bases align to TRBD1. The CDR3 consists of 14 residues. The CDR3 coding sequence is TGTGCCAGCATTCTCCTGGGACAGAACACTGAAGCTCTCTTT. It yields the protein CASILLGQNTEALF.

This clonotype was seen ten or more times. The V gene is TRBV21-1, the J gene TRBJ2-6; the table's TRBD1 call for D was not verified on the DNA. TRBV21-1 is labeled a pseudogene. This CDR3 spans 20 amino acids. CDR3 region: CASSKISTGRGYSGANVLTF. For the CDR3, the DNA is TGTGCCAGCAGCAAAATTAGTACGGGCAGGGGGTATTCTGGGGCCAACGTCCTGACTTTC.

This clonotype appeared many times. The chain couples TRBV6-2 or TRBV6-3 to TRBJ1-1, with 8 bases fitting TRBD1. CDR1 and CDR2 (germline): MNHEY, SVGEGT. J was trimmed by 3 bases and V by 2 bases; bases with no gene match: 11. CDR3 size: 17 residues. Written as DNA, the CDR3 is TGTGCCAGCAGTTACGGGACAGGCACCCATTGGGACACTGAAGCTTTCTTT. Translated: CASSYGTGTHWDTEAFF.

The rearrangement joins TRBV7-8 to TRBJ1-6; no firm D call. V lost 2 bases and J 7 bases, leaving 15 bases between the germline ends. Looked up from germline, CDR1 is SGHVS and CDR2 is FQNEAQ. CDR3 length: 16 amino acids. The CDR3 coding sequence is TGTGCCAGCAGCTTATCAAGCGTCGCGGGGAATTCACCCCTCCACTTT. This translates into CASSLSSVAGNSPLHF.

To note about this clonotype: This is likely a read error, given that the CDR3 carries no conserved phenylalanine or tryptophan at its end. The J gene is TRBJ1-6, the V gene TRBV3-1; D remains ambiguous. The V gene's germline CDR1 is LGHDT and CDR2 YNNKEL (reference sequence). The V gene lost 0 bases and the J gene lost 9 bases, with 12 bases spanning the gap. The CDR3 is made up of 15 amino acids. In nucleotides, the CDR3 is TGTGCCAGCAGCCAAGATTGGATTAGCGGTTCACCCCTCCACCTT. The encoded protein is CASSQDWISGSPLHL.

This clonotype has ten or more counts. This sequence joins TRBV3-1 and TRBJ2-3; perhaps TRBD2 as D (5 bases). This CDR3 region has 17 residues. With 1 base removed from V and 3 bases from J, the gap between germline ends came to 17 bases. CDR1 is LGHDT, CDR2 YNNKEL, per germline (reference sequence). Written as DNA, the CDR3 is TGTGCCAGCAGCCAAGGCAACCCCCACGGGGATACAGATACGCAGTATTTT. Amino acid sequence: CASSQGNPHGDTDTQYF.

This clonotype was seen at least ten times. J is TRBJ1-5 and V is TRBV6-6; D is ambiguous. The CDR3 extends over 16 amino acids. CDR1 is MNHNY, CDR2 SVGAGI, per germline (reference sequence). V shed 0 bases and J shed 3 bases, with 12 bases lying between them. In DNA, the CDR3 is TGTGCCAGCAGTTACTCGAGCGGGCCCGTCAATCAGCCCCAGCATTTT. It specifies CASSYSSGPVNQPQHF.

On this clonotype: An end of the junction differs from the germline gene, which may be a read error. The rearrangement joins TRBV4-1 to TRBJ1-3; unclear D gene. The germline CDR1 and CDR2 sequences are MGHRA and YSYEKL. The CDR3 sequence is 13 residues long. CDR3 sequence reads: CASSLNYGTTIYF. The CDR3 nucleotides read TGCGCCAGCAGCCTAAACTATGGAACCACCATATATTTT.

This clonotype has only a few counts. This chain links TRBV9 with TRBJ2-2; no firm D call. The V end was cut by 0 bases, the J end by 4 bases, with 16 bases between. CDR1 SGDLS and CDR2 YYNGEE come from the germline V gene. The CDR3 runs to 17 residues. For the CDR3, the DNA is TGTGCCAGCAGCGTAGCTCTTGGTCGGTTGAGCACCGGGGAGCTGTTTTTT. Protein sequence: CASSVALGRLSTGELFF.